This T cell receptor beta chain was found in a study of blood T cell repertoires in COVID-19 (dated by TCRdb to the early 2020s). For the study in its entirety: Samples covering the acute and convalescent phases of COVID-19 were provided by collaborators in the United States, Italy and Spain. The prospective study material was composed of cDNA or gDNA derived from T cells, B-cell-depleted T cells, or PBMCs. Subjects who had been exposed to COVID-19, were actively infected with it, or had recovered from it provided the deeply sampled blood TCRbeta repertoires that made up the dataset. The repertoires were released in a freely available public database intended as a resource for research on the immune response to SARS-CoV-2. The samples were drawn from the first 160 participants of the ongoing ImmuneRACE study and from 1,254 subjects provided by 6 global collaborators. A de-identified subject ID, COVID-19 status, age in years and sex were almost always included in the sample metadata. Where HLA class I and class II types were available, the types were taken from metadata supplied by the sample provider, not from assay-based typing. Points the paper makes about the study in general: The amount of clinical and demographic metadata varied by source and participant and was provided uncurated.

The germline V gene supplies CDR1 SGHVS and CDR2 FNYEAQ. V is shortened by 0 bases, J by 7 bases, and the region joining them spans 15 bases. Counted from cysteine to phenylalanine, this CDR3 has 16 amino acids. The retained sequence is limited to the CDR3, 48 bases, with the frame set at the first base. TCRbeta CDR3 regions were amplified from genomic DNA by means of the immunoSEQ Assay, a bias-controlled multiplex PCR. In the authors' own workflow: Within the assay, amplification of reference gene primers was used to estimate how many nucleated cells each sample contained. To quantify the absolute abundance of each unique TCRbeta CDR3 rearrangement, sequence reads were collapsed and filtered. For each sample, productive Simpson clonality was calculated as the square root of Simpson's diversity index across productive rearrangements. TCRdb re-hosts the immuneACCESS table, in-frame sequences only. Its copies lack some clones; in the studies checked, an unresolved V gene accounts for under half of them, and the cause for the rest is not known. From that table come the V and J calls and clone size; the DNA was used to work out D and trimming. The sample table shows 150,000 to 200,000 clones, and about 83% are seen once. The top ten hold over 4.5% of the sample.

Collaborating institutions collected whole blood in K2EDTA tubes following their own protocols. Collaborator samples were shipped for TCRbeta analysis as frozen whole blood, isolated PBMCs, or DNA extracted from either sample type. Remarks on this clone: Its antigen specificity is not known. Nothing much larger sits one base from this clone, and base qualities are not available.

The chain joins TRBV7-6 to TRBJ2-2; a weak D assignment points to TRBD1 (6 bases agree). Sequencing used peripheral blood. This sequence was found in a human donor in a cohort sampled during active COVID-19. The CDR3 amino acid sequence is: CASSLASGRGGGELFF. Here is the DNA: TGTGCCAGCAGCTTAGCGTCTGGCAGGGGTGGCGGGGAGCTGTTTTTT.